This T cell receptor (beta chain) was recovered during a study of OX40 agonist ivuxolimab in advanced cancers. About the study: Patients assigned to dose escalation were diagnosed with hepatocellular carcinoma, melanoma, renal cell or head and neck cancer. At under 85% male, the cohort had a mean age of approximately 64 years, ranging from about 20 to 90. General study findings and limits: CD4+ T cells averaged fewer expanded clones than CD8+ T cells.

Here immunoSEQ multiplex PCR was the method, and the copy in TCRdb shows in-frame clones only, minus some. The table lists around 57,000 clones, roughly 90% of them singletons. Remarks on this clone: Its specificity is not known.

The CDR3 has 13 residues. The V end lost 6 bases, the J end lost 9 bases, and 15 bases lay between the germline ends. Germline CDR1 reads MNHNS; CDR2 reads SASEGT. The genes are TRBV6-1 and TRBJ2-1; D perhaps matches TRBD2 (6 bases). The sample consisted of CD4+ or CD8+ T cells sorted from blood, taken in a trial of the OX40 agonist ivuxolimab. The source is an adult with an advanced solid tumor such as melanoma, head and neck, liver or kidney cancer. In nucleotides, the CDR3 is TGTGCCAGCAGCCGCCGGGACTCCGGTGAGCAGTTCTTC. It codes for CASSRRDSGEQFF.